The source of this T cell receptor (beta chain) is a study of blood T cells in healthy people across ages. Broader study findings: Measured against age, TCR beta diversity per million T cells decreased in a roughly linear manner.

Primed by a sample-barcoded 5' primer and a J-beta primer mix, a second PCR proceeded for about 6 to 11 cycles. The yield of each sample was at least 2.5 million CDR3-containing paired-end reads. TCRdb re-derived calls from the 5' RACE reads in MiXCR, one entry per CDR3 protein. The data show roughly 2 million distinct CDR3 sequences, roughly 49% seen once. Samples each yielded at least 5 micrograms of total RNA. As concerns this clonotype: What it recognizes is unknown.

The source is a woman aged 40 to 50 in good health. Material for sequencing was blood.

The CDR3 sequence is CASRAVSGGSSYEQYF. CDR3 in DNA: TGTGCCAGCAGAGCCGTTAGCGGGGGAAGCTCCTACGAGCAGTACTTC. The rearrangement uses TRBV12-3 or TRBV12-4 and TRBJ2-7, with 9 nucleotides matching TRBD2. J lost 0 bases, V lost 6 bases, and 9 bases had no gene match. CDR3 size: 16 residues.